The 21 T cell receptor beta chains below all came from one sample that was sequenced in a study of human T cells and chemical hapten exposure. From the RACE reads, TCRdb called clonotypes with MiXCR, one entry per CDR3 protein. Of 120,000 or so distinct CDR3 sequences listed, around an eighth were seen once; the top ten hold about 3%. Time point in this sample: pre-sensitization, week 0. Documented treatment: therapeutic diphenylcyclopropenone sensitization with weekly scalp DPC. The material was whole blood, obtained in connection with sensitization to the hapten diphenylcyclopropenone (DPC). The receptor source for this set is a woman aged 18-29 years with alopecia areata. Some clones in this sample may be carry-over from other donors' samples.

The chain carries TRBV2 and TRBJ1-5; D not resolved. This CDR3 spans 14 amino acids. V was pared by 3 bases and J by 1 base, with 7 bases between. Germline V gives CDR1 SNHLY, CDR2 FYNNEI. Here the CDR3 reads CASSERRSNQPQHF. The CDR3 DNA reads TGTGCCAGCAGTGAGCGCAGGAGCAATCAGCCCCAGCATTTT.

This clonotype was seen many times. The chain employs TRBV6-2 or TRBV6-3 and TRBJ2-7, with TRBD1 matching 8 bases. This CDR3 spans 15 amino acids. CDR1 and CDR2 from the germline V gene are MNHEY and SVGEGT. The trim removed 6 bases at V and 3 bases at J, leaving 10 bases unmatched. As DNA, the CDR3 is TGTGCCAGCAGCCCCCCCCTGACAGGGGACTACGAGCAGTACTTC. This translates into CASSPPLTGDYEQYF.

CDR3 loop: CSVGTSGGSTDTQYF. Here the CDR3 DNA reads TGCAGCGTTGGGACTAGCGGGGGGAGCACAGATACGCAGTATTTT. The chain carries TRBV29-1 and TRBJ2-3; 14 bases agree with TRBD2. Looked up from germline, CDR1 is SQVTM and CDR2 is ANQGSEA. Losses at the gene ends were 4 bases for V and 0 bases for J; bases not matched to a gene: 0. The CDR3 extends over 15 amino acids.

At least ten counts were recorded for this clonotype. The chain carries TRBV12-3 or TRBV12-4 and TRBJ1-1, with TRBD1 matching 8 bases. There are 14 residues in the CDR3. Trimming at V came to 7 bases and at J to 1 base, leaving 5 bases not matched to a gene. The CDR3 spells CASTLGQGNTEAFF. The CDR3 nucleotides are TGTGCCAGCACCTTAGGACAGGGGAACACTGAAGCTTTCTTT.

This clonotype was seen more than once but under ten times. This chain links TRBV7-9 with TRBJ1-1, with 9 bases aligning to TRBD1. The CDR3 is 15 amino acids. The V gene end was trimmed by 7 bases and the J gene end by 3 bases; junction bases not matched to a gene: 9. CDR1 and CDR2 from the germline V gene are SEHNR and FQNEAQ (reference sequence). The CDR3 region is CASNFPGTGHTEAFF. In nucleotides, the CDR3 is TGTGCCAGCAACTTCCCCGGGACAGGGCACACTGAAGCTTTCTTT.

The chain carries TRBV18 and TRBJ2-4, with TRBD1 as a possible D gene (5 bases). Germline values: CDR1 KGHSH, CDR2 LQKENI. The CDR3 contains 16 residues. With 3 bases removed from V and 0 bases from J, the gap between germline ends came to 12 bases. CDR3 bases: TGTGCCAGCTCACCGCCCCTAAGGGGAGCCAAAAACATTCAGTACTTC. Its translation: CASSPPLRGAKNIQYF.

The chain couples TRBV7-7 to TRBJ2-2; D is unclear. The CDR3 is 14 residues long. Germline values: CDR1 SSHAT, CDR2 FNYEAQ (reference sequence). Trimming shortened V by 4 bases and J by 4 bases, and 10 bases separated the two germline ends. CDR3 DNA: TGTGCCAGCAGCTCGGCTACCCGCACCGGGGAGCTGTTTTTT. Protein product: CASSSATRTGELFF.

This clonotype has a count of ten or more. The DNA for the CDR3 is TGTGCCAGCTCACCACTTCGGGACATCCAAGCCAAAAACATTCAGTACTTC. It translates to CASSPLRDIQAKNIQYF. The chain has TRBV18 and TRBJ2-4, with a weak D call TRBD1 (6 bases). This CDR3 region has 17 residues. Trimming pared 1 base from V and 0 bases from J, leaving 13 bases between. Germline CDR1 reads KGHSH; CDR2 reads LQKENI.

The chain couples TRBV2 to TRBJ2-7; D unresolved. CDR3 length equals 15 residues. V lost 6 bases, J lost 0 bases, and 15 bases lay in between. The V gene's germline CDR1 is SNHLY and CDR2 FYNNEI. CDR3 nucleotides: TGTGCCAGCAGGCCCCCCCGAGGTAGCTCCTACGAGCAGTACTTC. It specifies CASRPPRGSSYEQYF.

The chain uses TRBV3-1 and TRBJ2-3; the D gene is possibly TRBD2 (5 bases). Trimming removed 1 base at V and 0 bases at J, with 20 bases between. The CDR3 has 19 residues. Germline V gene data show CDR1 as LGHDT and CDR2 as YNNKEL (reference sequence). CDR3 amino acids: CASSQVRARALASTDTQYF. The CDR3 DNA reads TGTGCCAGCAGCCAAGTGCGAGCGCGGGCCCTCGCTAGCACAGATACGCAGTATTTT.

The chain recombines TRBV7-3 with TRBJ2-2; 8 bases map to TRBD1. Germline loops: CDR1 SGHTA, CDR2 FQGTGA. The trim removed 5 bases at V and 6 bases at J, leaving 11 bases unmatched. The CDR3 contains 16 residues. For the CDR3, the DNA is TGTGCCAGCAGCCCCAGGACAGGGATGAGGTCCGGGGAGCTGTTTTTT. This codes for CASSPRTGMRSGELFF.

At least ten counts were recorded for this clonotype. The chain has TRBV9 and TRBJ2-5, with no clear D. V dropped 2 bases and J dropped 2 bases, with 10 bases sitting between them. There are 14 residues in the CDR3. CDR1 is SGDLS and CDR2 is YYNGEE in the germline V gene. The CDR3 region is CASSVYPDQETQYF. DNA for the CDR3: TGTGCCAGCAGCGTTTATCCAGATCAAGAGACCCAGTACTTC.

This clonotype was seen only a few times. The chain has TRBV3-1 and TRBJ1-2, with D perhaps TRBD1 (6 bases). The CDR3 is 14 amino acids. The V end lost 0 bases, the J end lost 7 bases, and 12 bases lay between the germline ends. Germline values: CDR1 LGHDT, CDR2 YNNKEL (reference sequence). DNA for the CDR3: TGTGCCAGCAGCCAAGACAGGGGATCTTTTGGCTACACCTTC. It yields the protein CASSQDRGSFGYTF.

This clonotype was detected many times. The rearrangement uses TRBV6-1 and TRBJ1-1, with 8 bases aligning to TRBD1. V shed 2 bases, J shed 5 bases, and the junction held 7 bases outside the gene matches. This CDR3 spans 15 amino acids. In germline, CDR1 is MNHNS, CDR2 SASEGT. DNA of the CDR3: TGTGCCAGCAGTGAACATTCAGGGGGCAGTACTGAAGCTTTCTTT. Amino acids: CASSEHSGGSTEAFF.

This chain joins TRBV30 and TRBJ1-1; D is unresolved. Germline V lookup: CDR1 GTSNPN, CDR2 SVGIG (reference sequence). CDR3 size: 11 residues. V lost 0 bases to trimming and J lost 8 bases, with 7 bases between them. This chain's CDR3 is CAWSVPREAFF. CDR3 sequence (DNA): TGTGCCTGGAGTGTACCCAGGGAAGCTTTCTTT.

In nucleotides, the CDR3 is TGCGCCAGACGGAAGCCCCCGTATCCCACGAGCTCCTACGAGCAGTACTTC. Translation gives CARRKPPYPTSSYEQYF. The chain links TRBV10-1 to TRBJ2-7; D not certain. Trimming left V 9 bases short and J 0 bases short, with 24 bases between. Germline V gives CDR1 WNHNN, CDR2 SYGVQD (reference sequence). The CDR3 loop spans 17 amino acids.

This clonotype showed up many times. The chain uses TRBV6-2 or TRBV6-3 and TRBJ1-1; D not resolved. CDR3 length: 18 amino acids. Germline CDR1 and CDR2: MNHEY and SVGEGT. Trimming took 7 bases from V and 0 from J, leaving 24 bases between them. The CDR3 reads CASNTYLLGWAVNTEAFF. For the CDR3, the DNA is TGTGCCAGCAACACCTACCTATTAGGGTGGGCTGTGAACACTGAAGCTTTCTTT.

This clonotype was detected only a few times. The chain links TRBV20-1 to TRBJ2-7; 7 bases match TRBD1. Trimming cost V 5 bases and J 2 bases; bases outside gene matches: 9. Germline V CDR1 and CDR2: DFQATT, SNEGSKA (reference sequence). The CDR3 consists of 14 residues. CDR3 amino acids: CSAYRQGVTYEQYF. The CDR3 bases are TGCAGTGCTTACCGACAGGGCGTAACCTACGAGCAGTACTTC.

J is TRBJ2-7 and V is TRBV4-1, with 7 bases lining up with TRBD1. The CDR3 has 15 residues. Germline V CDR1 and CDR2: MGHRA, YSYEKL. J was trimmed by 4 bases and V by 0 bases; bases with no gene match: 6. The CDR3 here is CASSQDTGAKYEQYF. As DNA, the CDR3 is TGCGCCAGCAGCCAAGACACAGGGGCAAAGTACGAGCAGTACTTC.

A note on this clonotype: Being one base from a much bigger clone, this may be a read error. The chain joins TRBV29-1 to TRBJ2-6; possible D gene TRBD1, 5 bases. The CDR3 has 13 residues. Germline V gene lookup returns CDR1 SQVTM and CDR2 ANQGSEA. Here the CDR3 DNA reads TGCAGCGTTGGCGTCCCTGGGGCCTACGTCCTGACTTTC. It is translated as CSVGVPGAYVLTF.

The CDR3, as DNA: TGTGCCAGCAGTTTTTGGGGGGGACAGGGGGCAGATACGCAGTATTTT. Amino acids: CASSFWGGQGADTQYF. J is TRBJ2-3 and V is TRBV6-6; 11 bases align to TRBD1. The CDR3 is 16 residues long. Looked up from germline, CDR1 is MNHNY and CDR2 is SVGAGI (reference sequence). With V trimmed by 4 bases and J by 4 bases, 7 bases remained unmatched.